A selection of T cell receptor beta chains follows, all from one sample in a study of blood T cell repertoires in COVID-19. The repertoire was sequenced with immunoSEQ multiplex PCR; TCRdb's copy has only in-frame clones and lacks some. The data contain 350,000 to 450,000 clones, 89% of them seen just once; the ten biggest clones take up under 2%. The sequencing sample was made of peripheral blood. These receptors came from a woman aged 40-49 years with COVID-19, enrolled during active disease. Each CDR3 is given with its conserved first and last residue. The D gene is left open where the match is weak. Clone size, where shown, is once, few, many, or a class for clones that have expanded.

.	TRBV30	.	TRBJ1-4	CAWSVLGGHEKLFF	TGTGCCTGGAGTGTATTGGGGGGTCATGAAAAACTGTTTTTT
TRBD1	TRBV2	once	TRBJ1-6	CASRATGQGGSPLHF	TGTGCCAGCAGGGCAACTGGACAGGGGGGTTCACCCCTCCACTTT
.	TRBV4-2	.	TRBJ2-7	CASSPGRGREQYF	TGTGCCAGCAGCCCAGGAAGGGGTAGGGAGCAGTACTTC
.	TRBV7-2	.	TRBJ1-3	CASSPQGGSRYSGNTIYF	TGTGCCAGCAGCCCACAAGGCGGGTCGCGGTACTCTGGAAACACCATATATTTT
TRBD2	TRBV7-3	.	TRBJ2-1	CASSLEGRGVNEQFF	TGTGCCAGCAGCTTAGAGGGGAGGGGTGTCAATGAGCAGTTCTTC
.	TRBV30	.	TRBJ2-7	CAWSWASRYYEQYF	TGTGCCTGGAGTTGGGCTTCTCGGTACTACGAGCAGTACTTC
.	TRBV10-2	.	TRBJ1-3	CASSEGGSGNTIYF	TGCGCCAGCAGTGAAGGGGGCTCTGGAAACACCATATATTTT
TRBD2	TRBV6-5	.	TRBJ2-5	CASSYGGAGGHETQYF	TGTGCCAGCAGTTACGGTGGTGCGGGGGGCCACGAGACCCAGTACTTC
.	TRBV19	many	TRBJ1-2	CASTREADYGYTF	TGTGCCAGTACTCGGGAGGCAGATTATGGCTACACCTTC
.	TRBV19	.	TRBJ2-5	CATRRVNTETQYF	TGTGCCACCCGCCGGGTCAATACGGAGACCCAGTACTTC
.	TRBV9	.	TRBJ1-2	CASSVLGGDYGYTF	TGTGCCAGCAGCGTATTAGGAGGGGACTATGGCTACACCTTC
.	TRBV5-4	.	TRBJ1-2	CASSLSRGSNYGYTF	TGTGCCAGCAGCTTGAGCAGGGGATCCAACTATGGCTACACCTTC
.	TRBV6-5	once	TRBJ1-5	CASSYEGGQPQHF	TGTGCCAGCAGTTACGAGGGAGGGCAGCCCCAGCATTTT
.	TRBV28	.	TRBJ2-3	CASSFGTQYTDTQYF	TGTGCCAGCAGTTTTGGGACACAATACACAGATACGCAGTATTTT
TRBD2	TRBV19	.	TRBJ2-7	CASSIRRGAATYEQYF	TGTGCCAGTAGTATCAGGCGGGGGGCCGCTACCTACGAGCAGTACTTC
.	TRBV12-3/TRBV12-4	.	TRBJ1-4	CASGLVNEKLFF	TGTGCCAGCGGACTGGTTAATGAAAAACTGTTTTTT
TRBD1	TRBV28	.	TRBJ1-1	CASSDIFLDRFTEAFF	TGTGCCAGCAGTGACATCTTCTTGGACAGGTTCACTGAAGCTTTCTTT
.	TRBV11-3	.	TRBJ2-2	CASSLYTGELFF	TGTGCCAGCAGCCTATACACCGGGGAGCTGTTTTTT
.	TRBV11-2	.	TRBJ1-5	CASSLAGYGQPQHF	TGTGCCAGCAGCTTAGCGGGGTACGGGCAGCCCCAGCATTTT
.	TRBV7-9	.	TRBJ1-2	CASSLGRAGPSLNYGYTF	TGTGCCAGCAGCTTAGGTCGGGCAGGGCCTTCCTTAAACTATGGCTACACCTTC
TRBD1	TRBV2	once	TRBJ1-2	CASTRDRGTRGYTF	TGTGCCAGCACTAGGGACAGGGGGACCAGGGGCTACACCTTC
.	TRBV9	.	TRBJ2-3	CASSTTGFSTDTQYF	TGTGCCAGCAGCACTACAGGGTTTAGCACAGATACGCAGTATTTT
TRBD1	TRBV24-1	.	TRBJ2-5	CATSKTGVETQYF	TGTGCCACCAGTAAAACAGGGGTGGAGACCCAGTACTTC
.	TRBV28	.	TRBJ1-3	CASQGPGNTIYF	TGTGCCAGTCAGGGGCCCGGAAACACCATATATTTT
.	TRBV11-2	few	TRBJ1-2	CASSFFRARGGYTF	TGTGCCAGCAGCTTCTTCAGGGCCCGAGGTGGCTACACCTTC
.	TRBV11-2	.	TRBJ1-6	CASSSDARWDSPLHF	TGTGCCAGCAGCTCAGACGCCAGGTGGGATTCACCCCTCCACTTT
.	TRBV6-5	.	TRBJ1-1	CASSPGPFTEAFF	TGTGCCAGCAGTCCGGGTCCATTCACTGAAGCTTTCTTT
.	TRBV27	.	TRBJ2-7	CASSFGWGVSYEQYF	TGTGCCAGCAGTTTTGGGTGGGGGGTTTCCTACGAGCAGTACTTC
TRBD2	TRBV10-3	.	TRBJ2-3	CAISESPSGGSDTQYF	TGTGCCATCAGTGAGTCGCCTAGCGGGGGGTCCGATACGCAGTATTTT
.	TRBV30	few	TRBJ1-4	CAWSLPGGTLEKLFF	TGTGCCTGGAGCCTTCCTGGGGGGACTCTCGAAAAACTGTTTTTT
.	TRBV18	.	TRBJ1-1	CASSPLTASEAFF	TGTGCCAGCTCACCACTGACAGCCAGTGAAGCTTTCTTT
.	TRBV21-1	.	TRBJ1-1	CASSKGSRGADAEAFF	TGTGCCAGCAGCAAAGGAAGTCGGGGGGCCGACGCTGAAGCTTTCTTT
.	TRBV10-2	.	TRBJ2-2	CASSEPRLGPNTGELFF	TGCGCCAGCAGTGAGCCCAGACTGGGTCCGAACACCGGGGAGCTGTTTTTT
.	TRBV7-9	.	TRBJ1-1	CASSIRGTEAFF	TGTGCCAGCAGCATCAGGGGAACTGAAGCTTTCTTT
TRBD1	TRBV19	.	TRBJ1-2	CASSTTRQGSSYGYTF	TGTGCCAGTAGTACCACCCGACAGGGCTCCAGCTATGGCTACACCTTC
TRBD2	TRBV3-1/TRBV3-2	.	TRBJ2-2	CASSPGLAGGPGELFF	TGTGCCAGCAGCCCCGGACTAGCGGGGGGCCCCGGGGAGCTGTTTTTT
TRBD1	TRBV28	.	TRBJ2-5	CASSYLGQQETQYF	TGTGCCAGCAGTTACCTGGGACAGCAAGAGACCCAGTACTTC
TRBD1	TRBV27	.	TRBJ1-3	CASRQGARGNTIYF	TGTGCCAGCAGACAGGGGGCGCGTGGAAACACCATATATTTT
TRBD1	TRBV5-4	once	TRBJ2-2	CASSRGQQNTGELFF	TGTGCCAGCAGCCGGGGACAGCAGAACACCGGGGAGCTGTTTTTT
.	TRBV5-1	.	TRBJ1-1	CASSLNVRVTNTEAFF	TGCGCCAGCAGCTTGAATGTCAGGGTCACGAACACTGAAGCTTTCTTT